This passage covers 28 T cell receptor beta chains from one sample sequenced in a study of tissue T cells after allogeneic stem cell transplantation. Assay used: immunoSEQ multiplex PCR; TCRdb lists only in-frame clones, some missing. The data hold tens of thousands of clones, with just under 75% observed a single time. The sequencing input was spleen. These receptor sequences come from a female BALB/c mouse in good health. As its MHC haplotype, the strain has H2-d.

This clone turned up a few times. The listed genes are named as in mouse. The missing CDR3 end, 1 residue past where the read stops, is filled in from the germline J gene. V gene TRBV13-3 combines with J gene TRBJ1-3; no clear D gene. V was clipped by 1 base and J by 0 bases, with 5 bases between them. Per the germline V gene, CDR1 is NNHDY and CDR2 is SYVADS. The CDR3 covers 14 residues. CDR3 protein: CASSDPVSGNTLYF. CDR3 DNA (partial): TGTGCCAGCAGTGATCCAGTTTCTGGAAATACGCTCTAT.

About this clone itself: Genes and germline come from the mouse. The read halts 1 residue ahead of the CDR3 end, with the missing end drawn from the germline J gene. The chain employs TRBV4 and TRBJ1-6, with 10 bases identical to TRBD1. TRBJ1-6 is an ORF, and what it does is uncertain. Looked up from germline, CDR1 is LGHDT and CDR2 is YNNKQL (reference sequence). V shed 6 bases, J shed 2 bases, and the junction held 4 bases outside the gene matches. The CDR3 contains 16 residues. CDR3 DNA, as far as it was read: TGTGCCAGCAGTCGGGACAGGGGTACCTATAATTCGCCCCTCTAC. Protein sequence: CASSRDRGTYNSPLY. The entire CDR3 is CASSRDRGTYNSPLYF.

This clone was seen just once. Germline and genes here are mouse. CDR3 sequence: CTCSAEVENNQAPLF. CDR3 bases read: TGCACCTGCAGTGCAGAGGTGGAAAACAACCAGGCTCCGCTT. The V gene is TRBV1, the J gene TRBJ1-5; no definite D call. The CDR3 extends 1 residue past the end of the read, so its final part is completed from the germline J gene. The CDR3 is made up of 15 amino acids. CDR1 and CDR2 (germline): NSQYPW, LRSPGD (reference sequence). V lost 0 bases to trimming and J lost 1 base, with 7 bases between them.

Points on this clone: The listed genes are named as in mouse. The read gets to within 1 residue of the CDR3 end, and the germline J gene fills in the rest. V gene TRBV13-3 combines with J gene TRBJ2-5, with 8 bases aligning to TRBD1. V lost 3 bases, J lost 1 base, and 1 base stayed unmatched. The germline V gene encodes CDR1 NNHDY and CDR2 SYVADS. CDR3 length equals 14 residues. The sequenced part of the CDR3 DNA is TGTGCCAGCAGTGCAGGGGGCCACCAAGACACCCAGTAC. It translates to CASSAGGHQDTQY. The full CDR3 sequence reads CASSAGGHQDTQYF.

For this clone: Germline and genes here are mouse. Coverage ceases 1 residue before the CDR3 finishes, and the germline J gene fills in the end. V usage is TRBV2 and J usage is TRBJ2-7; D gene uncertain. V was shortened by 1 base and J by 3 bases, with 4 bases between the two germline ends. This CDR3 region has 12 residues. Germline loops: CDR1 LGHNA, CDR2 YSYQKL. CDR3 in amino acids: CASSQALYEQYF. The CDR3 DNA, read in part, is TGTGCCAGCAGCCAAGCCCTCTATGAACAGTAC.

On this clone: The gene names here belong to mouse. The CDR3 sequence: CASSQVSRGGSNERLFF. Partial CDR3 DNA: TGTGCCAGCAGCCAAGTTTCCAGGGGAGGATCCAACGAAAGATTATTT. V gene TRBV5 combines with J gene TRBJ1-4; maybe TRBD1 (6 bases). Read coverage stops 1 residue before the CDR3 terminus; the germline J gene supplies the remainder. The CDR3 is 17 amino acids. V was cut by 1 base and J by 2 bases, with 14 bases left in between. Germline CDR1 and CDR2: LGHNA and YNLKQL (reference sequence).

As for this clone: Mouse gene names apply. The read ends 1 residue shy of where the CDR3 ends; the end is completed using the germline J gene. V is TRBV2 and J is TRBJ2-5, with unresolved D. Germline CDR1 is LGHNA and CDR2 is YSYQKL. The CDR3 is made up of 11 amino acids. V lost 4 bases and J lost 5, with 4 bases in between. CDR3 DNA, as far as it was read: TGTGCCAGCAGCCTTGGAGACACCCAGTAC. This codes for CASSLGDTQY. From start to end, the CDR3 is CASSLGDTQYF.

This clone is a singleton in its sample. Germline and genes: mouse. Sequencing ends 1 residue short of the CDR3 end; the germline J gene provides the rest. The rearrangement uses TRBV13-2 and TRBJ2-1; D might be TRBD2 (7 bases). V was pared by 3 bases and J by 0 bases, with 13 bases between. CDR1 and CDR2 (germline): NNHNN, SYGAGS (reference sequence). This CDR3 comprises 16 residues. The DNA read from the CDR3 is TGTGCCAGCGGTGGGGGAGGGGGGGTTAACTATGCTGAGCAGTTC. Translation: CASGGGGGVNYAEQF. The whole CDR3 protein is CASGGGGGVNYAEQFF.

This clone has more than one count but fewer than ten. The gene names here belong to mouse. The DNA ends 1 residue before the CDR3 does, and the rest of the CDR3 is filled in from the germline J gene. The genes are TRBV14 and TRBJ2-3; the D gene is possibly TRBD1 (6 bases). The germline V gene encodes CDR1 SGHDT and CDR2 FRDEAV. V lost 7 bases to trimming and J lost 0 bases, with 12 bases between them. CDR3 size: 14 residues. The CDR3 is CASARDNSAETLYF. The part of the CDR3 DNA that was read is TGTGCCAGCGCCCGGGACAATAGTGCAGAAACGCTGTAT.

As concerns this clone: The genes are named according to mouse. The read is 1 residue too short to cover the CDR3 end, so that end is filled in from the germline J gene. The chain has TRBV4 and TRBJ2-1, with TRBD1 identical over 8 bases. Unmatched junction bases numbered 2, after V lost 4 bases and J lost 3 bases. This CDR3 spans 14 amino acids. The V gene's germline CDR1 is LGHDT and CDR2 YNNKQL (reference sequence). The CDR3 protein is CASSSTGVYAEQFF. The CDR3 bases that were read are TGTGCCAGCAGCTCGACAGGGGTCTATGCTGAGCAGTTC.

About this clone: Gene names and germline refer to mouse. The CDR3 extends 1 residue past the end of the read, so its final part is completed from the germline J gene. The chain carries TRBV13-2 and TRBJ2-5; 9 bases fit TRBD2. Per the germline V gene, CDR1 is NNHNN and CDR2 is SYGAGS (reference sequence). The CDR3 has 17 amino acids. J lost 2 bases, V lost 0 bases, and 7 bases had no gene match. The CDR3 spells CASGDAVGGRGQDTQYF. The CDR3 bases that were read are TGTGCCAGCGGTGATGCAGTGGGGGGGCGAGGCCAAGACACCCAGTAC.

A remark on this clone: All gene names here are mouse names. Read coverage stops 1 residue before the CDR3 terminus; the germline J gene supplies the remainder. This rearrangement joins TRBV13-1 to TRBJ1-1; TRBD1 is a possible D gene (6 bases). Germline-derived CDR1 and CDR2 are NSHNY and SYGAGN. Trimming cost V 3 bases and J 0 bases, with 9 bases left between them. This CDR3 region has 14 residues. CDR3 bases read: TGTGCCAGCAGTGCGGGGACACCAAACACAGAAGTCTTC. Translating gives CASSAGTPNTEVF. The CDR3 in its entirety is CASSAGTPNTEVFF.

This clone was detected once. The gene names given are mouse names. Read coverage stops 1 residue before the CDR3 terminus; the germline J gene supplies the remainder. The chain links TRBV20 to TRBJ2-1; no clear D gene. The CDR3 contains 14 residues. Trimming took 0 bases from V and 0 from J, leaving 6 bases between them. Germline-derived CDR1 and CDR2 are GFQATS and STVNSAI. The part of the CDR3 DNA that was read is TGTGGTGCTAGGGACAATCATAACTATGCTGAGCAGTTC. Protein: CGARDNHNYAEQF. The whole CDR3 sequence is CGARDNHNYAEQFF.

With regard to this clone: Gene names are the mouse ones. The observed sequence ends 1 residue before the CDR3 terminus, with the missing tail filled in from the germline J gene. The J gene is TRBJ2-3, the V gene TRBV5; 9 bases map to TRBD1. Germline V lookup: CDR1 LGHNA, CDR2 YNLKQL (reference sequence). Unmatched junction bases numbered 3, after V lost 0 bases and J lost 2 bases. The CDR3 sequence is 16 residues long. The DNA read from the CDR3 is TGTGCCAGCAGCCAAGAACGGACAGGGGTTGCAGAAACGCTGTAT. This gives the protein CASSQERTGVAETLY. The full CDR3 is CASSQERTGVAETLYF.

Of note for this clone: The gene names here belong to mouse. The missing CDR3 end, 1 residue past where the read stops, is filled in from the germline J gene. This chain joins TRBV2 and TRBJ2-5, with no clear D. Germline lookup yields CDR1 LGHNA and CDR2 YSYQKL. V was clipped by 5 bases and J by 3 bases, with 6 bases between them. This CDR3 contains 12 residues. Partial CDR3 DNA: TGTGCCAGCAGCAAGGGACAAGACACCCAGTAC. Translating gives CASSKGQDTQY. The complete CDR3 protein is CASSKGQDTQYF.

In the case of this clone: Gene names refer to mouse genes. The CDR3 bases that were read are TGTGCCTGGGGGACTGGGAACTATGCTGAGCAGTTC. This translates into CAWGTGNYAEQF. The full CDR3 protein reads CAWGTGNYAEQFF. The chain employs TRBV31 and TRBJ2-1; 9 nucleotides agree with TRBD2. The read is 1 residue too short to cover the CDR3 end, so that end is filled in from the germline J gene. The CDR3 length is 13 residues. Germline CDR1 GKSSPN, CDR2 SITVG. J lost 1 base, V lost 5 bases, and 0 bases had no gene match.

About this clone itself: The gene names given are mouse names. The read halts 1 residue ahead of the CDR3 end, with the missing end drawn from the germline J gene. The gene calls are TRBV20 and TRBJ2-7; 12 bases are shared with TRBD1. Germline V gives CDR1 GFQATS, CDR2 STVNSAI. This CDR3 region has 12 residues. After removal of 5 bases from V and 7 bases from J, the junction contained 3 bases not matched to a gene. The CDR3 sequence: CGAGTGGWEQYF. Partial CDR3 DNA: TGTGGTGCTGGGACAGGGGGCTGGGAACAGTAC.

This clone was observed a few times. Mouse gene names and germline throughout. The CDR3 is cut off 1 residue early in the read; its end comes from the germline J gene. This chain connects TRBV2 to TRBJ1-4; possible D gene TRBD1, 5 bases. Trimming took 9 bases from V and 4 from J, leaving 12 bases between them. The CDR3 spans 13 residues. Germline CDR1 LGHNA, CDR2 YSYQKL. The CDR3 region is CASGGRGNERLFF. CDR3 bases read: TGTGCCAGTGGGGGACGGGGCAACGAAAGATTATTT. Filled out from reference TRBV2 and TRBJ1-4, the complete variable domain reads DPKIIQKPKYLVAVTGSEKILICEQYLGHNAMYWYRQSAKKPLEFMFSYSYQKLMDNQTASSRFQPQSSKKNHLDLQITALKPDDSATYFCASGGRGNERLFFGHGTKLSVL.

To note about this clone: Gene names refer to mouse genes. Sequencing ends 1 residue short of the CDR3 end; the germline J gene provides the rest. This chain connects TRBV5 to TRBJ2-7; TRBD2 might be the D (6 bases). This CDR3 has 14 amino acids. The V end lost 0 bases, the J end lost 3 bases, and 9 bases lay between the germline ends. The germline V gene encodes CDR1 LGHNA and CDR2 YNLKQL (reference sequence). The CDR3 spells CASSQELGLYEQYF. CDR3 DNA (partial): TGTGCCAGCAGCCAAGAACTGGGTCTCTATGAACAGTAC.

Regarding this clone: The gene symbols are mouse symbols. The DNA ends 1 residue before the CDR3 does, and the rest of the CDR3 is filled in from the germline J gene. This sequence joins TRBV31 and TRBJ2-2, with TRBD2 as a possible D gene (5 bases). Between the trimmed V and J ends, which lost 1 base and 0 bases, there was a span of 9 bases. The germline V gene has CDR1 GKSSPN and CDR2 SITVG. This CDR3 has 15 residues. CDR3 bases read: TGTGCCTGGAGTCAGGCTGGGACAAACACCGGGCAGCTCTAC. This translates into CAWSQAGTNTGQLY. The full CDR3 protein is CAWSQAGTNTGQLYF.

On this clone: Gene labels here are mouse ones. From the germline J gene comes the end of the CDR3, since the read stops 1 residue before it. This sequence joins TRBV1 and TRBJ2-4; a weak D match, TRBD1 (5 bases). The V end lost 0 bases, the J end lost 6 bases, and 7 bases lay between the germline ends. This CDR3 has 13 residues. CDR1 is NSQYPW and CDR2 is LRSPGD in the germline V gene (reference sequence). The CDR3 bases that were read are TGCACCTGCAGTGCAGACAGGGTTAACACCTTGTAC. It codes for CTCSADRVNTLY. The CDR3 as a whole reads CTCSADRVNTLYF.

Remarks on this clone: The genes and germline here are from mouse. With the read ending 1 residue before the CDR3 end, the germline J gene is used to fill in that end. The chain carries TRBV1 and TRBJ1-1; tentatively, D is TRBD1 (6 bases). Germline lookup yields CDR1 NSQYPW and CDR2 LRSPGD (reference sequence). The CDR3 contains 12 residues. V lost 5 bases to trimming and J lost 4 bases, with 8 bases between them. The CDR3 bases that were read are TGCACCTGCAGTTGGACAGTCACAGAAGTCTTC. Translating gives CTCSWTVTEVF. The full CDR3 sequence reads CTCSWTVTEVFF.

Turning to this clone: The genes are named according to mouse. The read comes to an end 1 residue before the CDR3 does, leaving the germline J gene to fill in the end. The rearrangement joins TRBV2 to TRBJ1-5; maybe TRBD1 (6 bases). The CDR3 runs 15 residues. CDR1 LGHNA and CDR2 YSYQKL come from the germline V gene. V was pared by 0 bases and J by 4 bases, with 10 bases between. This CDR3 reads CASSQEGTNNQAPLF. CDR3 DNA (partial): TGTGCCAGCAGCCAAGAGGGGACAAATAACCAGGCTCCGCTT.

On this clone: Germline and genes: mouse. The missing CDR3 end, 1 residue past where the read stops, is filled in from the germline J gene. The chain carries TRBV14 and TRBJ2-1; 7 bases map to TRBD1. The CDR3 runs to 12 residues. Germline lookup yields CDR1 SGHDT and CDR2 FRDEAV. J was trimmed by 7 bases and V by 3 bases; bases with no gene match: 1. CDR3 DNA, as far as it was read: TGTGCCAGCAGTTCAGGGGGAGCTGAGCAGTTC. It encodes CASSSGGAEQF. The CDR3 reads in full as CASSSGGAEQFF.

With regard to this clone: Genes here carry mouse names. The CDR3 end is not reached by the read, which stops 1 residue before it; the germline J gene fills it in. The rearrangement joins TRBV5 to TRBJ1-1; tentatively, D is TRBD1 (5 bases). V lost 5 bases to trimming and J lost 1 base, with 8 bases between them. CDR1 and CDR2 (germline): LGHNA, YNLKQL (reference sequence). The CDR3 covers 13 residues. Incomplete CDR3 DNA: TGTGCCAGCAGCGGGGGAGGAAACACAGAAGTCTTC. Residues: CASSGGGNTEVF. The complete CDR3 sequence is CASSGGGNTEVFF.

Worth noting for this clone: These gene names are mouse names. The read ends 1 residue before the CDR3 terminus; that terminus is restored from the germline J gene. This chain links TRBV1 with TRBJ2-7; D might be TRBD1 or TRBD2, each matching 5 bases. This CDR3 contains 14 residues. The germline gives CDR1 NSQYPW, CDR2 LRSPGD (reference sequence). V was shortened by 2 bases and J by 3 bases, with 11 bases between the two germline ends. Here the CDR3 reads CTCSAPGRNYEQYF. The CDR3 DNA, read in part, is TGCACCTGCAGTGCACCGGGACGAAACTATGAACAGTAC.

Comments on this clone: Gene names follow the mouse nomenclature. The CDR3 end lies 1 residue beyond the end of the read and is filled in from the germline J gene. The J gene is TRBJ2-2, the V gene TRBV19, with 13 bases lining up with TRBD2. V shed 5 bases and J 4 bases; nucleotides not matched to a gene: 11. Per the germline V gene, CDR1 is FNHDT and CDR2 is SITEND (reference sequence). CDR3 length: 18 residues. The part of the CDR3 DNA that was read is TGTGCCAGCAGCCTCCCGGGACTGGGGGGGGAGGGCACCGGGCAGCTCTAC. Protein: CASSLPGLGGEGTGQLY. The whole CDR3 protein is CASSLPGLGGEGTGQLYF.

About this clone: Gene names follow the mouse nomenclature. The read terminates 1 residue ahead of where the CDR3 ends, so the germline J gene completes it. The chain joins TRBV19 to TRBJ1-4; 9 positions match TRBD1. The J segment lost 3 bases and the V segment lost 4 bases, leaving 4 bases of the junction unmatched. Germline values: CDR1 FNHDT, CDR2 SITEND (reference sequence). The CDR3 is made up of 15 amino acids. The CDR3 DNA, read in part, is TGTGCCAGCAGTGGGGGACAGGGTGCCAACGAAAGATTATTT. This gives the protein CASSGGQGANERLF. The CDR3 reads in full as CASSGGQGANERLFF.